Listed here are 8 T cell receptor beta chains from one sample, sequenced in a study of cytomegalovirus exposure and HLA in healthy donors. With 60 Vbeta and 13 Jbeta primers, the PCR was carried out. TCRdb keeps only in-frame clones here, not all; method: immunoSEQ multiplex PCR. The data show tens of thousands of clones, about 88% seen once. The sequenced material came from PBMCs. The receptor source for this set is a woman between 45 and 60 years old in good health and CMV-seronegative.

The chain is built from TRBV25-1 and TRBJ2-5, with a tentative D call TRBD1 (8 bases). The J call could be wrong; TRBJ2-7 is a better fit for the DNA end. CDR1 and CDR2 from the germline V gene are MGHDK and SYGVNS. This CDR3 comprises 14 residues. The CDR3 sequence: CASSLQGGKYEQYF. CDR3 coding DNA: TGTGCCAGCAGTTTACAGGGGGGGAAATACGAGCAGTACTTC.

The CDR3 DNA sequence: TGTGCCAGCAGCCAAGATTGGGCGGGTGGGGAGAATGAGCAGTTCTTC. The encoded protein is CASSQDWAGGENEQFF. The chain has TRBV4-2 and TRBJ2-1; a weak D match, TRBD2 (5 bases). The length of the CDR3 is 16 residues. Looked up from germline, CDR1 is LGHNA and CDR2 is YNFKEQ. Trimming shortened V by 0 bases and J by 7 bases, and 16 bases separated the two germline ends.

This clone has just a few counts. The chain employs TRBV6-6 and TRBJ1-2, with TRBD1 as a possible D gene (6 bases). Germline V gene data show CDR1 as MNHNY and CDR2 as SVGAGI (reference sequence). The V gene lost 5 bases and the J gene lost 6 bases, with 19 bases spanning the gap. The CDR3 is made up of 15 amino acids. CDR3 nucleotide sequence: TGTGCCAGCAGTATACAGGGAAGGATTAGCGATGGCTACACCTTC. Its protein product is CASSIQGRISDGYTF.

This clone was recorded only once. The chain joins TRBV5-1 to TRBJ1-1; 10 nucleotides agree with TRBD1. In germline, CDR1 is SGHRS, CDR2 YFSETQ. This CDR3 has 13 amino acids. The V gene end was trimmed by 3 bases and the J gene end by 6 bases; junction bases not matched to a gene: 2. DNA for the CDR3: TGCGCCAGCAGCTGGGACAGGGGTCCTGAAGCTTTCTTT. It is translated as CASSWDRGPEAFF. Full variable domain (outside the CDR3, taken from reference TRBV5-1 and TRBJ1-1): KAGVTQTPRYLIKTRGQQVTLSCSPISGHRSVSWYQQTPGQGLQFLFEYFSETQRNKGNFPGRFSGRQFSNSRSEMNVSTLELGDSALYLCASSWDRGPEAFFGQGTRLTVV.

This chain links TRBV30 with TRBJ1-1, with D possibly matching TRBD1 (5 bases). The V end was cut by 4 bases, the J end by 0 bases, with 12 bases between. Germline values: CDR1 GTSNPN, CDR2 SVGIG (reference sequence). The CDR3 has 14 amino acids. The CDR3 loop is CAWTPTVMNTEAFF. DNA of the CDR3: TGTGCCTGGACCCCGACAGTCATGAACACTGAAGCTTTCTTT.

As concerns this clone: One end of the junction varies from germline; a read error may be responsible. This chain joins TRBV7-7 and TRBJ1-2; D gene ambiguous. The CDR3 contains 13 residues. Germline values: CDR1 SSHAT, CDR2 FNYEAQ (reference sequence). The CDR3 DNA follows: TGTGCTAGCAGCTTAAGAGGACTTGGGGGCTACACCTTC. Encoded protein: CASSLRGLGGYTF. Based on the CDR3 plus reference TRBV7-7 and TRBJ1-2, the full variable domain is GAGVSQSPRYKVTKRGQDVTLRCDPISSHATLYWYQQALGQGPEFLTYFNYEAQPDKSGLPSDRFSAERPEGSISTLTIQRTEQRDSAMYRCASSLRGLGGYTFGSGTRLTVV.

The CDR3, as DNA: TGTGCCAGCTCACCAGGGCCAGGAGGGGTCGAGCAGTACTTC. Protein sequence: CASSPGPGGVEQYF. The chain carries TRBV18 and TRBJ2-7; D is possibly TRBD2 (6 bases). V gave up 2 bases and J gave up 6 bases, with 14 bases separating them. CDR1 and CDR2 (germline): KGHSH, LQKENI. The CDR3 is 14 residues long. Variable domain in full (rest from reference TRBV18 and TRBJ2-7): NAGVMQNPRHLVRRRGQEARLRCSPMKGHSHVYWYRQLPEEGLKFMVYLQKENIIDESGMPKERFSAEFPKEGPSILRIQQVVRGDSAAYFCASSPGPGGVEQYFGPGTRLTVT.

This clone is large within its sample. V gene TRBV7-9 combines with J gene TRBJ2-1, with a tentative D call TRBD2 (6 bases). This CDR3 spans 16 amino acids. V was pared by 5 bases and J by 5 bases, with 19 bases between. CDR1 is SEHNR, CDR2 FQNEAQ, per germline (reference sequence). For the CDR3, the DNA is TGTGCCAGCAGCCCCGAACTAGCAGGAGCACACAATGAGCAGTTCTTC. Translating gives CASSPELAGAHNEQFF.